The present T cell receptor (beta chain) was sequenced within a study of blood T cells in healthy people across ages. About this clonotype: Its antigen is unidentified.

Trimming shortened V by 9 bases and J by 0 bases, and 18 bases separated the two germline ends. CDR3 length: 16 amino acids. A second roughly 7 to 11 cycle PCR used barcoded and J-beta primers. Every sample produced at least 2.5 million CDR3-containing paired-end reads. TCRdb used MiXCR to reprocess the 5' RACE reads, holding one entry per CDR3 protein. Among roughly 800,000 distinct CDR3 sequences listed, 35% to 40% were seen once. The study's findings and limits: More naive CD4+ cells and higher diversity were found in long-lived than in aged donors.

Source material: blood. The receptor was isolated from a man aged 18 to 30 in good health. The V call is TRBV12-3 or TRBV12-4, the J call TRBJ1-5, with a possible D match to TRBD1 (6 bases). The CDR3 region is CASQPGGTYSNQPQHF. In DNA, the CDR3 is TGTGCCAGTCAACCCGGTGGGACATATAGCAATCAGCCCCAGCATTTT.